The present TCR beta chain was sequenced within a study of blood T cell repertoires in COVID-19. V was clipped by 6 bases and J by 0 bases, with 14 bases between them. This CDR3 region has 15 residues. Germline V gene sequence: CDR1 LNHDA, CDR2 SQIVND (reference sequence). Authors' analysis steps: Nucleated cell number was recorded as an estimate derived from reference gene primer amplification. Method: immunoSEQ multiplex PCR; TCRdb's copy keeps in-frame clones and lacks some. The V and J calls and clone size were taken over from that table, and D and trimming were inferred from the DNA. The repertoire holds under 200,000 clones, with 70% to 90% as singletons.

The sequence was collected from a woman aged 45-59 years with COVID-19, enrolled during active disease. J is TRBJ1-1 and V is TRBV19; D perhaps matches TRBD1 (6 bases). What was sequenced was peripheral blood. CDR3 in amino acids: CASRTGTNMNTEAFF. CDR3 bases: TGTGCCAGTAGAACCGGGACAAACATGAACACTGAAGCTTTCTTT.